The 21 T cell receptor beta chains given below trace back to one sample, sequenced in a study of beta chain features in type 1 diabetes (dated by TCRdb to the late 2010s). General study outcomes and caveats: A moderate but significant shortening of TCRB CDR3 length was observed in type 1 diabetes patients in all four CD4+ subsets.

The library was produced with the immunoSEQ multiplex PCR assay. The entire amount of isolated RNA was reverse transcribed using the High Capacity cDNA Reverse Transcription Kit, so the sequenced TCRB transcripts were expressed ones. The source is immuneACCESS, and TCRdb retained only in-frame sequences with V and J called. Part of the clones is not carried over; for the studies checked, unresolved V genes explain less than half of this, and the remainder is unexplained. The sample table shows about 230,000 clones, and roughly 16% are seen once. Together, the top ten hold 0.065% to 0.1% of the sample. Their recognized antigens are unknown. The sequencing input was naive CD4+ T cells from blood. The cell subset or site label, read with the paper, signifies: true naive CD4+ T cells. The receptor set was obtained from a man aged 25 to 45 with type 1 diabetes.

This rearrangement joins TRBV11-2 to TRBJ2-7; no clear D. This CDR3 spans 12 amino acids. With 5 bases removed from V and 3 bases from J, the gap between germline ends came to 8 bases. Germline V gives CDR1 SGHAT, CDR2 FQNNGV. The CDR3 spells CASSMGYYEQYF. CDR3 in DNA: TGTGCCAGCAGCATGGGATACTACGAGCAGTACTTC.

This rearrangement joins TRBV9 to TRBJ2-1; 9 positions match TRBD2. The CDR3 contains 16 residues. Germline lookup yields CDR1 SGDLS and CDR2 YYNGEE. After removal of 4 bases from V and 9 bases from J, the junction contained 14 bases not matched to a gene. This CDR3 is CASSRDLAGGLAEQFF. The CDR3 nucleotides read TGTGCCAGCAGCCGTGATTTGGCGGGAGGGTTGGCTGAGCAGTTCTTC. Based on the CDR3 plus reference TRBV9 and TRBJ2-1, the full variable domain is DSGVTQTPKHLITATGQRVTLRCSPRSGDLSVYWYQQSLDQGLQFLIQYYNGEERAKGNILERFSAQQFPDLHSELNLSSLELGDSALYFCASSRDLAGGLAEQFFGPGTRLTVL.

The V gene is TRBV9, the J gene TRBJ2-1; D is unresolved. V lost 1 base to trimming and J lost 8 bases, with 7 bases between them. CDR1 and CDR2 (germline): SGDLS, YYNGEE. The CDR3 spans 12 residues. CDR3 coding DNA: TGTGCCAGCAGCGTATATAGGGATGAGCAGTTCTTC. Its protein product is CASSVYRDEQFF.

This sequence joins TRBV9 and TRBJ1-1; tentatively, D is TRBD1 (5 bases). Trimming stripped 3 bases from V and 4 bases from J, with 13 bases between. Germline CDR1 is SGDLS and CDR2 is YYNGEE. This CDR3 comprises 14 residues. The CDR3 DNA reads TGTGCCAGCAGCGCCCAGGGTTCGAGCACTGAAGCTTTCTTT. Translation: CASSAQGSSTEAFF.

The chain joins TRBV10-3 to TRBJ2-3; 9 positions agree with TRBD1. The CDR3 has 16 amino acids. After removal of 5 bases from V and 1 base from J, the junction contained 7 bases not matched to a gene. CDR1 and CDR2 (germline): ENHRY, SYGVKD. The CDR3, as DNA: TGTGCCATCAGTTCCTACCGGGACAGGGGCACAGATACGCAGTATTTT. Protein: CAISSYRDRGTDTQYF.

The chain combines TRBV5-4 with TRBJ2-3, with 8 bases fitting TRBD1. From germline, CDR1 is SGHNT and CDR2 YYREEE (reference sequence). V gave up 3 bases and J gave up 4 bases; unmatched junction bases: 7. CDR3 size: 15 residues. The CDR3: CASSSTQGAPDTQYF. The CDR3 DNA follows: TGTGCCAGCAGCTCTACCCAGGGGGCCCCAGATACGCAGTATTTT.

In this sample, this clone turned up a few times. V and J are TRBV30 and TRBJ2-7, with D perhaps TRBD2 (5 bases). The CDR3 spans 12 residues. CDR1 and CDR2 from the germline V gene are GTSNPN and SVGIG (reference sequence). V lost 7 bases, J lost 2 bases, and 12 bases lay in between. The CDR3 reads CASGLMTYEQYF. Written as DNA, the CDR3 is TGTGCCTCCGGACTCATGACCTACGAGCAGTACTTC.

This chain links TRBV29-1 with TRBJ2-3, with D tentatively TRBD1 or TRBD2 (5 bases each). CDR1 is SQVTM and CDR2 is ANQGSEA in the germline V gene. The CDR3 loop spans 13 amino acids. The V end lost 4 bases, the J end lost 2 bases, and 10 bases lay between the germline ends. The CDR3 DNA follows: TGCAGCGTTGGTTCGGGGCCCACAGATACGCAGTATTTT. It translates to CSVGSGPTDTQYF.

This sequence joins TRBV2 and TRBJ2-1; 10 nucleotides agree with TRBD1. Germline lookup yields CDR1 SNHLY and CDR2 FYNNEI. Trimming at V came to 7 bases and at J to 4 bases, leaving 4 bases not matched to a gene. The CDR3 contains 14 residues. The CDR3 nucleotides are TGTGCCAGCAAAGACAGGGGGCCGTACAATGAGCAGTTCTTC. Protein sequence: CASKDRGPYNEQFF.

The CDR3, as DNA: TGTGCCCCCGGGGACTGGTACAATGAGCAGTTCTTC. This codes for CAPGDWYNEQFF. The chain employs TRBV7-2 and TRBJ2-1; tentatively, D is TRBD2 (6 bases). This CDR3 is built from 12 residues. Germline V gene data show CDR1 as SGHTA and CDR2 as FQGNSA. V was cut by 11 bases and J by 4 bases, with 12 bases left in between.

CDR3 nucleotides: TGTGCCAGCTCCCGGGGTGGGCCCCTCACAGATACGCAGTATTTT. Protein sequence: CASSRGGPLTDTQYF. V is TRBV7-3 and J is TRBJ2-3; a possible D gene is TRBD2 (5 bases). From germline, CDR1 is SGHTA and CDR2 FQGTGA. V lost 8 bases and J 2 bases, leaving 17 bases between the germline ends. The CDR3 length is 15 residues.

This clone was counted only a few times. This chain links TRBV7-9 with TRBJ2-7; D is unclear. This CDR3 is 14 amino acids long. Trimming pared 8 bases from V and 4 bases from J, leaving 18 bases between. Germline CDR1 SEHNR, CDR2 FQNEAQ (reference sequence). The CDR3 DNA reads TGTGCCAGCGCCCAGCTCTTCGAACGGTACGAGCAGTACTTC. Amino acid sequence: CASAQLFERYEQYF. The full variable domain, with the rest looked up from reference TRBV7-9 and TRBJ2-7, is DTGVSQNPRHKITKRGQNVTFRCDPISEHNRLYWYRQTLGQGPEFLTYFQNEAQLEKSRLLSDRFSAERPKGSFSTLEIQRTEQGDSAMYLCASAQLFERYEQYFGPGTRLTVT.

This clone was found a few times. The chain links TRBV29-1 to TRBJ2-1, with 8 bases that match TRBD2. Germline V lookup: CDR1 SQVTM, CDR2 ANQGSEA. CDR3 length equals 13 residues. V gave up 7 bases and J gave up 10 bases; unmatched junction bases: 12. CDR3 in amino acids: CSGASGLVWEQFF. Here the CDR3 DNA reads TGCAGCGGAGCCTCGGGACTAGTCTGGGAGCAGTTCTTC.

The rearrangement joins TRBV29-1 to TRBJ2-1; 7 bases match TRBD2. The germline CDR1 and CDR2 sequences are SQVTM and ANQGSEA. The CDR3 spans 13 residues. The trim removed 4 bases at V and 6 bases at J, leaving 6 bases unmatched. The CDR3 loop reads CSVAWSSGNEQFF. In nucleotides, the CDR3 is TGCAGCGTTGCCTGGTCTAGCGGCAATGAGCAGTTCTTC.

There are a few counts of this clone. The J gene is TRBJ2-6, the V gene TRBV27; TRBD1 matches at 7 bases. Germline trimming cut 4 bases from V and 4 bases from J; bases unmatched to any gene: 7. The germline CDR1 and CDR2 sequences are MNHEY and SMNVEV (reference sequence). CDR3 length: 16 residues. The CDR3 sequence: CASSSDRAAGANVLTF. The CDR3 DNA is TGTGCCAGCAGTTCTGACAGGGCGGCCGGGGCCAACGTCCTGACTTTC.

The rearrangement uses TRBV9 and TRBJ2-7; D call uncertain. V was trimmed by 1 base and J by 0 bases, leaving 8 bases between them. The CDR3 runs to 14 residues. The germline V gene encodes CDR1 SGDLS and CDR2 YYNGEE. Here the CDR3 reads CASSVYGGSYEQYF. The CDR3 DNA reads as TGTGCCAGCAGCGTATACGGCGGCTCCTACGAGCAGTACTTC. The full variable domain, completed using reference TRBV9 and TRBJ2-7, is DSGVTQTPKHLITATGQRVTLRCSPRSGDLSVYWYQQSLDQGLQFLIQYYNGEERAKGNILERFSAQQFPDLHSELNLSSLELGDSALYFCASSVYGGSYEQYFGPGTRLTVT.

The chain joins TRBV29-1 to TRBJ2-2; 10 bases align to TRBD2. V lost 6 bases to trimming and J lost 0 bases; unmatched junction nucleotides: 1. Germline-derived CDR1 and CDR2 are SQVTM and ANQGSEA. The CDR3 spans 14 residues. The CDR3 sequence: CSVGTSANTGELFF. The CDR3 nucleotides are TGCAGCGTGGGGACTAGCGCGAACACCGGGGAGCTGTTTTTT.

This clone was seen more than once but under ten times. Here the CDR3 reads CASSPRTSGFYEQYF. Here the CDR3 DNA reads TGTGCCAGCAGCCCACGGACTAGCGGTTTTTACGAGCAGTACTTC. The V gene is TRBV9, the J gene TRBJ2-7; TRBD2 matches at 10 bases. The junction had 8 bases not matched to a gene; V was cut back by 4 bases and J by 4 bases. The length of the CDR3 is 15 residues. CDR1 is SGDLS and CDR2 is YYNGEE in the germline V gene. The full variable domain, its missing parts supplied by reference TRBV9 and TRBJ2-7, is DSGVTQTPKHLITATGQRVTLRCSPRSGDLSVYWYQQSLDQGLQFLIQYYNGEERAKGNILERFSAQQFPDLHSELNLSSLELGDSALYFCASSPRTSGFYEQYFGPGTRLTVT.

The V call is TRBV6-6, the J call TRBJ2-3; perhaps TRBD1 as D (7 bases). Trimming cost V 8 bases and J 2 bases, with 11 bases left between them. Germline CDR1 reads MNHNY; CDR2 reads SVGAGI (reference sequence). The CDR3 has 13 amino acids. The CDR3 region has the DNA TGTGCCAGCGGAGGGACAGCCACAGATACGCAGTATTTT. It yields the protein CASGGTATDTQYF.

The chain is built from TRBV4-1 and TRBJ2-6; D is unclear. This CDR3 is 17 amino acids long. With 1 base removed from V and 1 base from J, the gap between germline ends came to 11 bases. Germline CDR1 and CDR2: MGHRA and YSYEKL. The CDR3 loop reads CASSQAGRPSGANVLTF. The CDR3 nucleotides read TGCGCCAGCAGCCAAGCCGGAAGGCCTTCTGGGGCCAACGTCCTGACTTTC.

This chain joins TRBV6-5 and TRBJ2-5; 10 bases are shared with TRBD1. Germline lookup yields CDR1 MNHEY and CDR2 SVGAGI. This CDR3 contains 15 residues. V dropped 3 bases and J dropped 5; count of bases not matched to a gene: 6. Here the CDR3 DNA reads TGTGCCAGCAGTTATCCCGACAGGGGGCTGGAGACCCAGTACTTC. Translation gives CASSYPDRGLETQYF.